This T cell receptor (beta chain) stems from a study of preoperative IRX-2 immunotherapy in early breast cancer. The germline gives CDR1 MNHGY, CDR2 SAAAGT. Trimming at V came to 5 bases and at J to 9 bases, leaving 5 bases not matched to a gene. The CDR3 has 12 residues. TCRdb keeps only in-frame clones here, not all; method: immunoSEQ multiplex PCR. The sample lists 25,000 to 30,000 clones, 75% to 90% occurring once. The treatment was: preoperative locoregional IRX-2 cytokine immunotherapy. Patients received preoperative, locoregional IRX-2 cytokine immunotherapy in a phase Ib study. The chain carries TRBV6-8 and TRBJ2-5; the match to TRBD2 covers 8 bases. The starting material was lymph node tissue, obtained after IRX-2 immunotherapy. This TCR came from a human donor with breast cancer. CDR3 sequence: CASSLPGGAQYF. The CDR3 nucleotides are TGTGCCAGCAGTCTCCCCGGGGGGGCCCAGTACTTC.